This T cell receptor (beta chain) comes out of a study of blood T cell repertoires in COVID-19. Study summary: Collection of acute and convalescent COVID-19 samples took place in the United States, Italy and Spain. Sources were T cells, B-cell-depleted T cells, or PBMCs; the material itself was cDNA or gDNA.

Original processing notes: Estimation of nucleated cell counts relied on the amplification of reference gene primers. Method: immunoSEQ multiplex PCR; TCRdb's copy keeps in-frame clones and lacks some. V and J calls and clone size come straight from that table; D and trimming were deduced from the DNA. The table lists 310,000 or so clones, roughly 87% of them singletons, with 1% in the top ten. In germline, CDR1 is KGHSH, CDR2 LQKENI. The CDR3 spans 14 residues. V dropped 3 bases and J dropped 2; count of bases not matched to a gene: 2. This receptor was obtained from a man aged 50 to 60 with active or convalescent COVID-19. V and J are TRBV18 and TRBJ1-2; the match to TRBD1 covers 8 bases. The sample was peripheral blood. The DNA of the CDR3 is TGTGCCAGCTCACCGAGACAGGGGAACTATGGCTACACCTTC. Residues: CASSPRQGNYGYTF.